This T cell receptor beta chain was sequenced during a study of human T cells and chemical hapten exposure. Study summary: After 6 days, upper back 0.01% DPC patch tests were scored.

Time point indicated: patch test 2, 6 weeks after DPC sensitization. Specified treatment: therapeutic diphenylcyclopropenone sensitization with weekly scalp DPC. Ahead of each patch test application, blood was drawn. In TCRdb, the RACE reads were re-called with MiXCR into one record per CDR3 protein. The repertoire includes approximately 100,000 distinct CDR3 sequences, 9% to 9.5% of them detected once, and 2.5% to 3.5% sits in the top ten. This clonotype was observed many times. What it binds is not known. Study findings and constraints: Patch test score showed a positive correlation with PT1 expanded TCR counts.

The receptor was derived from a woman aged 40 to 50 with alopecia areata. Some clones in this sample may be carry-over from other donors' samples. The starting material was whole blood, obtained in connection with sensitization to the hapten diphenylcyclopropenone (DPC).

Here the CDR3 reads CASSLDRGGGYTF. Written as DNA, the CDR3 is TGTGCCAGCAGCTTAGACAGGGGCGGAGGCTACACCTTC. The chain employs TRBV11-2 and TRBJ1-2, with D possibly matching TRBD1 (6 bases). Germline V lookup: CDR1 SGHAT, CDR2 FQNNGV. V gave up 0 bases and J gave up 8 bases, with 10 bases separating them. The CDR3 loop spans 13 amino acids.